This TCR beta chain was sequenced in a study of T-cell reconstitution after alpha-beta-depleted transplantation in children. This clonotype was found many times. The antigen is undetermined. Molecular barcoding with unique molecular identifiers was used for the TCRbeta library. TCRdb ran MiXCR on the PCR reads and lists one entry per CDR3 protein. Of around 30,000 distinct CDR3 sequences listed, less than 8.5% are singletons. The CDR3 contains 15 residues. Germline trimming cut 3 bases from V and 9 bases from J; bases unmatched to any gene: 14. The germline V gene encodes CDR1 SGHTA and CDR2 FQGNSA. Study outcomes and limitations: TCRbeta diversity was high at day 60 in some patients (a result of surviving recipient T cells and thymic progenitors). Newly made T cells mostly supplied T-cell counts and diversity one year after transplant. Alpha-beta T cells present about two months after transplant were reported to originate from several hundred expanded graft clones.

This rearrangement joins TRBV7-2 to TRBJ2-7; TRBD2 matches at 7 bases. Sequences were derived from peripheral blood, sampled 60 days after TCRalphabeta/CD19-depleted stem cell transplant. The TCR originated in a child in the first two years of life who had a stem cell transplant for acute myeloid leukemia, so the T cells may come from the graft donor. CDR3 coding DNA: TGTGCCAGCAGCTTTCTAACGGCGGGGGAGAAGAGGCAGTACTTC. It is translated as CASSFLTAGEKRQYF.